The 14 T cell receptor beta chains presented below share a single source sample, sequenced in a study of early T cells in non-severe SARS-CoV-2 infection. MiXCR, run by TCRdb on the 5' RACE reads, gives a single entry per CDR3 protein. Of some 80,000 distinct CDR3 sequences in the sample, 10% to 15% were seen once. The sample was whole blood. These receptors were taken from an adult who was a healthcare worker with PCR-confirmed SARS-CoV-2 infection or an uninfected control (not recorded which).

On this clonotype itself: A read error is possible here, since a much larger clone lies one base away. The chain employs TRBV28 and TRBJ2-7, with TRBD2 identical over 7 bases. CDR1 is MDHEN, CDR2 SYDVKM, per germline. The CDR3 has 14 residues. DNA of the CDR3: TGTGCCGGCAGTTTACGCGGGAGCTCCTACGAGCAGTACTTC. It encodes CAGSLRGSSYEQYF.

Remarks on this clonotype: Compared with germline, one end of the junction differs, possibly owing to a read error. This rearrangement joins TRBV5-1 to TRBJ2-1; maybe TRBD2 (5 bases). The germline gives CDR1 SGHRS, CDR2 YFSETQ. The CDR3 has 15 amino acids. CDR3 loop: CASSPAGSSCNEQFF. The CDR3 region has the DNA TGCGCCAGCAGCCCGGCGGGCAGCTCCTGCAATGAGCAGTTCTTC.

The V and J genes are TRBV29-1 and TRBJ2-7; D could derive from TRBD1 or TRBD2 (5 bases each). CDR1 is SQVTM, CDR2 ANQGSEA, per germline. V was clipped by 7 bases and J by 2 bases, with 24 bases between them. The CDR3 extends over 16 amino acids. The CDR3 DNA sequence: TGCAGCGCCGGGGCCTGGGGAAAGGGCCGAACCTACGAGCAGTACTTC. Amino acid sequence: CSAGAWGKGRTYEQYF.

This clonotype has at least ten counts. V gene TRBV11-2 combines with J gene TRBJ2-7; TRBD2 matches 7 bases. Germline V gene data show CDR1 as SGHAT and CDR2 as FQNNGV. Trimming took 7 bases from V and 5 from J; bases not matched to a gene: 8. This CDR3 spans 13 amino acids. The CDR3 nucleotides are TGTGCCAGCACCGGAGCGGGGAGGAACGAGCAGTACTTC. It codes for CASTGAGRNEQYF. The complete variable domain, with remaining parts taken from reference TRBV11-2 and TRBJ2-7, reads EAGVAQSPRYKIIEKRQSVAFWCNPISGHATLYWYQQILGQGPKLLIQFQNNGVVDDSQLPKDRFSAERLKGVDSTLKIQPAKLEDSAVYLCASTGAGRNEQYFGPGTRLTVT.

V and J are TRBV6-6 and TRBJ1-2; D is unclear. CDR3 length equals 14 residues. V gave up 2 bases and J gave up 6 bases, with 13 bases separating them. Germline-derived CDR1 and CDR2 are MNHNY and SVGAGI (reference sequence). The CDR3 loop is CASSYRVIDDGYTF. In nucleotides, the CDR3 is TGTGCCAGCAGTTACAGGGTAATTGACGATGGCTACACCTTC.

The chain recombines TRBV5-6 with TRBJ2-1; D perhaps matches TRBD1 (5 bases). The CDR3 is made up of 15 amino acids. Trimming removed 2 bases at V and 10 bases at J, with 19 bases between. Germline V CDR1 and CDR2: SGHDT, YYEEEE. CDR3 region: CASSLYGFDKGEQFF. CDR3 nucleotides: TGTGCCAGCAGCTTATACGGATTTGATAAGGGGGAGCAGTTCTTC.

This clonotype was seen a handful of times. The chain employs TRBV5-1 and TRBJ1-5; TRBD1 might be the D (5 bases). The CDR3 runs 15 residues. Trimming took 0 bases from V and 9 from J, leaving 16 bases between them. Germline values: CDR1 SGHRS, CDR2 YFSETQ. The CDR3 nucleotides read TGCGCCAGCAGCTTGGACAGCGGCCGGGACTGGCCCCAGCATTTT. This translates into CASSLDSGRDWPQHF.

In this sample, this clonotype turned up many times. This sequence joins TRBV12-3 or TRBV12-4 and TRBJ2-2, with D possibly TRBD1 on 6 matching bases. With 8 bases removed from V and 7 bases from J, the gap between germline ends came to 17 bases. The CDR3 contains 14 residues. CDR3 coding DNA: TGTGCCAGCGCTAATGGGGACATGGTCGGGGAGCTGTTTTTT. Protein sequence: CASANGDMVGELFF.

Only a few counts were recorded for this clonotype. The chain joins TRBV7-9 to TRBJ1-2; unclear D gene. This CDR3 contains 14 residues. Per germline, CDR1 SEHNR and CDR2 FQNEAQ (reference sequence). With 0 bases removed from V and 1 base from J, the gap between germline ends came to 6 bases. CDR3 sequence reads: CASSLASGNYGYTF. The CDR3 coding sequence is TGTGCCAGCAGCTTAGCGTCGGGTAACTATGGCTACACCTTC.

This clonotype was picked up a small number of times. The DNA for the CDR3 is TGTGCCAGCAGCGGGGACAGGGTGAACACTGAAGCTTTCTTT. It encodes CASSGDRVNTEAFF. This rearrangement joins TRBV9 to TRBJ1-1, with 9 bases aligning to TRBD1. Germline CDR1 SGDLS, CDR2 YYNGEE. V trimming: 3 bases; J trimming: 0 bases; junction bases outside the gene matches: 0. The length of the CDR3 is 14 residues.

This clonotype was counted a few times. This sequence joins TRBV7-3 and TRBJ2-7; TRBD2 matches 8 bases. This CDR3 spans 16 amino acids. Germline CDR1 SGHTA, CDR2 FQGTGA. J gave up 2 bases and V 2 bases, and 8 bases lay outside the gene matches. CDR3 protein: CASSLSAGATPYEQYF. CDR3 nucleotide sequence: TGTGCCAGCAGCTTATCAGCGGGAGCGACCCCCTACGAGCAGTACTTC.

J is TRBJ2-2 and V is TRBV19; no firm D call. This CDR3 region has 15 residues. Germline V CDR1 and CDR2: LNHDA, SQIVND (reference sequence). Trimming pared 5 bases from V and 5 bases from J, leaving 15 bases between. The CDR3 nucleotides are TGTGCCAGTAGTGCCGAGTGGGGAAGGACCGGGGAGCTGTTTTTT. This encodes CASSAEWGRTGELFF.

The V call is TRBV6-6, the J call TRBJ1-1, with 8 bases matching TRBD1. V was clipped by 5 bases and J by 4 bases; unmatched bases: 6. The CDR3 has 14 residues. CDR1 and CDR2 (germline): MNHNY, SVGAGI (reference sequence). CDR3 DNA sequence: TGTGCCAGCAGTACGACAGGGGAGGTCACTGAAGCTTTCTTT. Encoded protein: CASSTTGEVTEAFF.

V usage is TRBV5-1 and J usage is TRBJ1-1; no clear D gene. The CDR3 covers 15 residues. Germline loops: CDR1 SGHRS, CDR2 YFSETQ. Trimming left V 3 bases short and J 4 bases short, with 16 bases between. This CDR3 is CASSSQSAAGTEAFF. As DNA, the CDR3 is TGCGCCAGCAGCTCTCAGTCGGCTGCCGGCACTGAAGCTTTCTTT. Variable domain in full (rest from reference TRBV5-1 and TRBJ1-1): KAGVTQTPRYLIKTRGQQVTLSCSPISGHRSVSWYQQTPGQGLQFLFEYFSETQRNKGNFPGRFSGRQFSNSRSEMNVSTLELGDSALYLCASSSQSAAGTEAFFGQGTRLTVV.